The 20 T cell receptor beta chains below were found in one sample sequenced in a study of CD8+ T cells in alopecia areata. Following RNA extraction, reverse transcription yielded cDNA that acted as the sequencing template. TCRdb's table, derived via immunoSEQ multiplex PCR, lists solely in-frame clones and lacks some. Of about 120,000 clones in the sample, more than 30% are singletons; the top ten hold approximately 3.3%. Sequencing was done on a sample of CD4+ T cells sorted from blood. The receptors come from a human donor with alopecia areata.

This chain uses TRBV7-9 with TRBJ2-3; D not certain. CDR3 length: 14 residues. Germline CDR1 and CDR2: SEHNR and FQNEAQ (reference sequence). With 4 bases removed from V and 3 bases from J, the gap between germline ends came to 11 bases. CDR3 DNA sequence: TGTGCCAGCAGCTCCTATGAGGAGACAGATACGCAGTATTTT. Its protein is CASSSYEETDTQYF.

This chain uses TRBV19 with TRBJ1-1; D is unresolved. Germline loops: CDR1 LNHDA, CDR2 SQIVND (reference sequence). V lost 9 bases and J 6 bases, leaving 20 bases between the germline ends. The CDR3 consists of 14 residues. In DNA form, the CDR3 reads TGTGCCAGCTCACTTAAAGCGTTAAGGGCTGAAGCTTTCTTT. This codes for CASSLKALRAEAFF.

The J gene is TRBJ2-5, the V gene TRBV5-1; 11 bases are a match to TRBD2. CDR3 length: 16 residues. J lost 2 bases, V lost 0 bases, and 3 bases had no gene match. The germline CDR1 and CDR2 sequences are SGHRS and YFSETQ. The CDR3 bases are TGCGCCAGCAGCTTGGAACTAGCGGGGGCACAAGAGACCCAGTACTTC. Protein: CASSLELAGAQETQYF.

V gene TRBV11-3 combines with J gene TRBJ2-1; 10 bases agree with TRBD2. The CDR3 length is 15 residues. Trimming cost V 4 bases and J 6 bases; bases outside gene matches: 6. In germline, CDR1 is SGHNT, CDR2 YENEEA. CDR3 in amino acids: CASSSQRGGSNEQFF. In DNA form, the CDR3 reads TGTGCCAGCAGCTCTCAGCGGGGGGGCTCCAATGAGCAGTTCTTC.

The chain joins TRBV19 to TRBJ2-6, with D perhaps TRBD1 (5 bases). Germline CDR1 LNHDA, CDR2 SQIVND (reference sequence). The CDR3 spans 16 residues. The V gene lost 3 bases and the J gene lost 1 base, with 10 bases spanning the gap. CDR3: CASSIDSSSGANVLTF. CDR3 bases: TGTGCCAGTAGTATTGACAGTTCTTCTGGGGCCAACGTCCTGACTTTC.

About this clone: Germline is not matched at one junction end, which may reflect a read error. The chain has TRBV19 and TRBJ2-2; possibly TRBD2 for D (6 bases). CDR3 length: 13 residues. Germline loops: CDR1 LNHDA, CDR2 SQIVND (reference sequence). CDR3 protein: CASSSGNAGELFF. Written as DNA, the CDR3 is TGTGCCAGTAGTAGCGGGAACGCCGGGGAGCTGTTTTTT. Looking up the rest from reference TRBV19 and TRBJ2-2 gives the full variable domain: DGGITQSPKYLFRKEGQNVTLSCEQNLNHDAMYWYRQDPGQGLRLIYYSQIVNDFQKGDIAEGYSVSREKKESFPLTVTSAQKNPTAFYLCASSSGNAGELFFGEGSRLTVL.

The chain joins TRBV5-1 to TRBJ1-5; perhaps TRBD1 as D (5 bases). CDR3 length equals 15 residues. Trimming took 0 bases from V and 8 from J, leaving 15 bases between them. CDR1 is SGHRS and CDR2 is YFSETQ in the germline V gene. CDR3 nucleotides: TGCGCCAGCAGCTTGGGCGACGGGACCCCTGAGCCCCAGCATTTT. The encoded protein is CASSLGDGTPEPQHF.

The rearrangement joins TRBV30 to TRBJ1-1; D gene uncertain. V lost 4 bases, J lost 1 base, and 10 bases lay in between. This CDR3 region has 13 residues. Germline loops: CDR1 GTSNPN, CDR2 SVGIG (reference sequence). The CDR3 protein is CAWKTDKNTEAFF. The CDR3 DNA reads TGTGCCTGGAAGACCGATAAGAACACTGAAGCTTTCTTT.

This CDR3 reads CAISESRGTSSYEQYF. For the CDR3, the DNA is TGTGCCATCAGTGAGTCGAGAGGGACCAGCTCCTACGAGCAGTACTTC. V and J are TRBV10-3 and TRBJ2-7; D assignment may be TRBD1 or TRBD2 (5 bases each). This CDR3 is 16 amino acids long. Germline V gene sequence: CDR1 ENHRY, CDR2 SYGVKD. The germline V and J ends were trimmed by 0 bases and 0 bases, with 12 bases remaining between them.

The V and J genes are TRBV5-1 and TRBJ2-7; 8 nucleotides line up with TRBD1. Germline assignment: CDR1 SGHRS and CDR2 YFSETQ. This CDR3 is 14 amino acids long. J lost 4 bases, V lost 2 bases, and 5 bases had no gene match. CDR3 loop: CASSFVDRGYEQYF. In DNA form, the CDR3 reads TGCGCCAGCAGCTTCGTCGACAGGGGTTACGAGCAGTACTTC. Based on the CDR3 plus reference TRBV5-1 and TRBJ2-7, the full variable domain is KAGVTQTPRYLIKTRGQQVTLSCSPISGHRSVSWYQQTPGQGLQFLFEYFSETQRNKGNFPGRFSGRQFSNSRSEMNVSTLELGDSALYLCASSFVDRGYEQYFGPGTRLTVT.

Sample share makes this clone medium-sized (0.01 to 0.1%). The gene calls are TRBV28 and TRBJ2-7; D remains ambiguous. Germline V gives CDR1 MDHEN, CDR2 SYDVKM. This CDR3 spans 10 amino acids. The V gene lost 8 bases and the J gene lost 7 bases, with 9 bases spanning the gap. The DNA of the CDR3 is TGTGCCAGCGGAAGTTATGAGCAGTACTTC. As protein: CASGSYEQYF.

DNA of the CDR3: TGCGCCAGCAGCTCCGCAGGGTTAAACACTGAAGCTTTCTTT. Encoded protein: CASSSAGLNTEAFF. J is TRBJ1-1 and V is TRBV5-1; D is possibly TRBD1 (5 bases). Trimming took 3 bases from V and 2 from J, leaving 11 bases between them. The CDR3 covers 14 residues. Germline CDR1 and CDR2: SGHRS and YFSETQ.

This clone has more than one count but fewer than ten. The chain has TRBV29-1 and TRBJ1-5; possibly TRBD1 for D (5 bases). In germline, CDR1 is SQVTM, CDR2 ANQGSEA. There are 13 residues in the CDR3. Trimming stripped 0 bases from V and 9 bases from J, with 12 bases between. Here the CDR3 DNA reads TGCAGCGTTGAAGATCTGGGGGGAGGGCCCCAGCATTTT. Translated: CSVEDLGGGPQHF.

The sample holds a few counts of this clone. This chain's CDR3 is CASTPGSAKNIQYF. The CDR3 nucleotides are TGTGCCAGCACCCCTGGGAGCGCCAAAAACATTCAGTACTTC. This sequence joins TRBV28 and TRBJ2-4, with D possibly TRBD2 on 5 matching bases. In germline, CDR1 is MDHEN, CDR2 SYDVKM. CDR3 length: 14 residues. Trimming removed 7 bases from V and 1 base from J, with 11 bases in between.

The chain is built from TRBV27 and TRBJ2-3; 9 positions agree with TRBD1. Germline V CDR1 and CDR2: MNHEY, SMNVEV (reference sequence). The V segment lost 6 bases and the J segment 6 bases; nucleotides outside the gene matches: 7. This CDR3 has 14 amino acids. The CDR3: CASRSGTGWDTQYF. In DNA form, the CDR3 reads TGTGCCAGCAGGTCCGGGACAGGGTGGGATACGCAGTATTTT.

The V gene is TRBV28, the J gene TRBJ1-4; TRBD1 might be the D (5 bases). The CDR3 sequence is 13 residues long. Germline V lookup: CDR1 MDHEN, CDR2 SYDVKM. V lost 4 bases to trimming and J lost 7 bases, with 10 bases between them. The CDR3 sequence: CASSSEGREKLFF. The CDR3 DNA sequence: TGTGCCAGCAGTTCGGAGGGGCGTGAAAAACTGTTTTTT.

The CDR3 nucleotides read TGCAGCGTTGAAAAGCTCTACCGCACAGATACGCAGTATTTT. Translation gives CSVEKLYRTDTQYF. The rearrangement joins TRBV29-1 to TRBJ2-3; D gene uncertain. V was pared by 2 bases and J by 1 base, with 10 bases between. Germline assignment: CDR1 SQVTM and CDR2 ANQGSEA. There are 14 residues in the CDR3.

The chain is built from TRBV13 and TRBJ2-7, with TRBD1 as a possible D gene (6 bases). The CDR3 has 15 residues. Deletions cut 5 bases from V and 0 bases from J, with 14 bases between. In germline, CDR1 is PRHDT, CDR2 FYEKMQ (reference sequence). The CDR3 loop reads CASSGQMSGSYEQYF. The CDR3 DNA reads as TGTGCCAGCAGCGGACAGATGTCTGGCTCCTACGAGCAGTACTTC.

The CDR3 here is CASVAGAGGNEQFF. The CDR3 nucleotides read TGCGCCAGCGTCGCGGGGGCTGGGGGTAATGAGCAGTTCTTC. The chain recombines TRBV5-1 with TRBJ2-1; TRBD2 might be the D (7 bases). The V and J ends lost 7 bases and 7 bases respectively, with 18 bases between them. CDR1 is SGHRS, CDR2 YFSETQ, per germline. This CDR3 region has 14 residues.

The J gene is TRBJ2-7, the V gene TRBV27; TRBD1 or TRBD2 may be the D gene (5 bases each). This CDR3 comprises 16 residues. Germline V gene sequence: CDR1 MNHEY, CDR2 SMNVEV (reference sequence). Trimming shortened V by 2 bases and J by 2 bases, and 16 bases separated the two germline ends. The DNA of the CDR3 is TGTGCCAGCAGTTTAAGTCCGGCAGGGAGCGCCTACGAGCAGTACTTC. Translated: CASSLSPAGSAYEQYF.